A single TCR beta chain is shown here with its context. This clonotype has just a few counts. Its antigen target is currently unknown. Base-call qualities are not available, and no considerably larger clone is one nucleotide away. The data derive from a study of blood T cells in healthy people across ages (dated by TCRdb to 2013 to 2016). About the study as a whole: In model experiments, roughly one uniquely barcoded TCR beta cDNA molecule per two T cells was captured by template switching. The donors were split into four age groups: young (average 16 years), middle-aged (roughly 39), aged (about 62) and long-lived (over 80). To avoid experimental bias, donors of different ages were distributed randomly across sequencing lanes. The study analyzed two additional independent replicas of 1 million unique cDNA reads from the same blood draw for two donors, one aged 18 to 30 and one aged 80 or older. Using deep sequencing normalized with unique cDNA molecular identifiers, the study measured how TCR beta repertoire diversity changes with age.

The CDR3 covers 16 residues, taking in both the cysteine and the phenylalanine. Only the CDR3 DNA stays, 48 bases, in frame from base 1. The germline V and J ends show losses of 5 bases and 2 bases respectively, and no gene match explains 10 bases of the junction. Sequences MNHEY (CDR1) and SMNVEV (CDR2) are obtained from the germline V gene (reference sequence). Systemically healthy Caucasian individuals from Russia, 35 to 50 in total and aged roughly 6 to 100 years, were included as donors. Each donor gave 8 to 10 milliliters of peripheral blood, collected into EDTA-treated Vacutainer tubes. Ficoll-Paque density-gradient centrifugation was used to isolate PBMCs, with at least 6.5 million per sample. Total RNA, at least 6 micrograms per sample, was extracted from PBMCs with Trizol reagent. For every donor, flow cytometry on a PBMC aliquot measured the percentage of naive CD45RAhigh/CD27high T cells.

The method was 5' RACE. Sequencing relied on an Illumina HiSeq 2500. A second PCR of roughly 7 to 12 cycles was run with a J-beta primer mix and a sample-barcoded 5' primer. A template-switch 5' adaptor carrying 12 random nucleotides introduced a unique molecular identifier onto each TCR beta cDNA molecule. At least 2.5 million CDR3-containing paired-end reads were obtained from each sample. First-strand cDNA synthesis was performed from all RNA using the Mint cDNA synthesis kit, with priming by a TRBC-specific oligonucleotide. Following uracil-DNA glycosylase treatment, all cDNA underwent a first 18-cycle PCR with the universal primers M1SS and BC2_uni_R. The paper's processing steps were these. For normalization, 1 million high-quality reads, each with a distinct molecular identifier, were randomly selected from each sample. Instead of being binned into consensus sequences, reads with shared molecular identifiers were discarded. CDR3 identification, clonotype clustering and error correction used MiTCR with a Q25 quality threshold and the strictest error-elimination algorithm. Lower-bound total TCR beta diversity was estimated with a nonparametric unseen species model using Euler transformation. TCRdb handled the public reads itself, with Q25 trimming in fastp and clone calling in MiXCR, and kept productive beta chains. Each CDR3 protein gets just one entry, which takes the most common genes and DNA from the rows behind it. The V and J calls, along with clone size, are taken from TCRdb and not from the paper's own processing. A total of about 1.4 million distinct CDR3 sequences appear in this sample, 59% of them only once. Clones ranked in the top ten supply 6.7% of the sample.

Study-level results and caveats: Because the CMV infection status of the donors was unknown, age-related changes in expanded clonotypes may potentially have been confounded. Compared with the aged group, the long-lived group had more naive CD4+ T cells, fewer expanded clones and increased TCR diversity, a pattern suggesting age selection. Since profiling was done on bulk unsorted PBMCs, naive and antigen-experienced compartments could not be conclusively compared. The percentage of naive T cells measured by flow cytometry correlated strongly with observed TCR beta diversity. Estimates of total diversity based on one million sequenced T cells were regarded as lower bounds and as underestimates. As age increased, observed TCR beta diversity per million T cells dropped in a roughly linear way, and a significant reduction was already evident by age 40.

Input material: blood. This sequence uses TRBV27 and TRBJ2-3, with TRBD1 identical over 7 junction bases. This clonotype was obtained from a man between 18 and 35 years old in good health. CDR3 loop: CASSPTGTVITDTQYF. The sequenced DNA: TGTGCCAGCAGTCCCACCGGGACAGTAATCACAGATACGCAGTATTTT.